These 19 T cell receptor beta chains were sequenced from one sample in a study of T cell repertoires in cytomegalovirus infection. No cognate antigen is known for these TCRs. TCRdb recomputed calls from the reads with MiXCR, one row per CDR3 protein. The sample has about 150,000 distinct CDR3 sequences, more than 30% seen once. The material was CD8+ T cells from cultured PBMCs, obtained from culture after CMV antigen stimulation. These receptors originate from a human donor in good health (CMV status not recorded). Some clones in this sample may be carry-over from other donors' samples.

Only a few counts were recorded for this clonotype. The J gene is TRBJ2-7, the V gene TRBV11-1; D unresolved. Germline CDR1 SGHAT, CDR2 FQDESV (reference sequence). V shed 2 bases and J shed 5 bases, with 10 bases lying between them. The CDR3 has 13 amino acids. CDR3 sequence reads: CASSLWSVDEQYF. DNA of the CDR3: TGTGCCAGCAGCTTATGGTCAGTCGACGAGCAGTACTTC.

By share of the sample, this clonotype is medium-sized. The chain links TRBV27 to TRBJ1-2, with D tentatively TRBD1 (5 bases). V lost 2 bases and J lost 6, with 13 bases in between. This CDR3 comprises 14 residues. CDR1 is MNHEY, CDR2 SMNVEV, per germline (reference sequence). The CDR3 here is CASSLGGGPNGYTF. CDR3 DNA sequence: TGTGCCAGCAGTTTAGGCGGGGGACCAAATGGCTACACCTTC.

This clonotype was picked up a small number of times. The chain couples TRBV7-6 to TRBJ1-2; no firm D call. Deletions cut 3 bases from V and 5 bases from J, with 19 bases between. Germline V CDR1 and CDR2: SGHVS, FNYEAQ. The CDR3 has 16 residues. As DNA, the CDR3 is TGTGCCAGCAGCTTGTCAATGGAAGGGCTAGGATATGGCTACACCTTC. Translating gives CASSLSMEGLGYGYTF.

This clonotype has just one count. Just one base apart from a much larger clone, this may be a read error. The CDR3 region has the DNA TGTCCCAGCAGTTACGAGACTAGCGGGGTTATCACCGGGGAGCTGTTTTTT. Translating gives CPSSYETSGVITGELFF. The chain employs TRBV6-8 and TRBJ2-2, with 11 bases lining up with TRBD2. The CDR3 covers 17 residues. The germline V gene encodes CDR1 MNHGY and CDR2 SAAAGT.

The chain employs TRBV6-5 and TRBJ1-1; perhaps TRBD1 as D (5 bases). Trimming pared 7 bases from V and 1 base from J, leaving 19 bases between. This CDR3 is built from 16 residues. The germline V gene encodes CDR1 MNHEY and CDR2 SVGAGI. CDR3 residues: CASTLLKGPGNTEAFF. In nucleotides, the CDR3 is TGTGCCAGCACCCTCCTCAAGGGACCAGGGAACACTGAAGCTTTCTTT.

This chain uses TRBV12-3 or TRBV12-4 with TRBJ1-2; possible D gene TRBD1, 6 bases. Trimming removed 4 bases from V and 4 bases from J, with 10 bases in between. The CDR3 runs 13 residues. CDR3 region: CASSSQGSYGYTF. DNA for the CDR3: TGTGCCAGCAGTTCCCAGGGGAGCTATGGCTACACCTTC.

Here the CDR3 reads CASSYSTGQLNYGYTF. The DNA for the CDR3 is TGTGCCAGCAGTTACTCGACGGGGCAGCTAAACTATGGCTACACCTTC. This chain connects TRBV6-5 to TRBJ1-2; a possible D gene is TRBD1 (5 bases). Looked up from germline, CDR1 is MNHEY and CDR2 is SVGAGI. The length of the CDR3 is 16 residues. V was pared by 0 bases and J by 2 bases, with 13 bases between.

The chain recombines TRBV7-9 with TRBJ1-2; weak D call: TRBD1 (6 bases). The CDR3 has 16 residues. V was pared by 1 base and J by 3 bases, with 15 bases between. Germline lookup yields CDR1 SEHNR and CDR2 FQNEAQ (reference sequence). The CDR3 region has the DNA TGTGCCAGCAGCTTAGGGGGGCTGGCAGATTACTATGGCTACACCTTC. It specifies CASSLGGLADYYGYTF.

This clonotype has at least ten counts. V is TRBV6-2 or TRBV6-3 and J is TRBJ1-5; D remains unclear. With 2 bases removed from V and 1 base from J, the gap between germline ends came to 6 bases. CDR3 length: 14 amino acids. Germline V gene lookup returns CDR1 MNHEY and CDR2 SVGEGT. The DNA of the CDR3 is TGTGCCAGCAGTTACGGGCGGAGCAATCAGCCCCAGCATTTT. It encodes CASSYGRSNQPQHF.

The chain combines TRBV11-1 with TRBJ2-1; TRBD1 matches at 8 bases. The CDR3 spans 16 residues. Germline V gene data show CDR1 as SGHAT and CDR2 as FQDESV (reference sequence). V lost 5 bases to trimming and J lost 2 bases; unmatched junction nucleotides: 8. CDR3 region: CASSLHRGKPYNEQFF. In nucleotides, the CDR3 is TGTGCCAGCAGCCTTCACAGGGGGAAGCCCTACAATGAGCAGTTCTTC.

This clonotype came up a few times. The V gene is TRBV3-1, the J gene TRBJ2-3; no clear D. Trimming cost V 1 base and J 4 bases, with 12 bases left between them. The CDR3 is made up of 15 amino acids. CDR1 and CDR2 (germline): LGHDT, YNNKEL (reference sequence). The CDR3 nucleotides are TGTGCCAGCAGCCAAGTCTTTCGGCCCGCAGATACGCAGTATTTT. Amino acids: CASSQVFRPADTQYF.

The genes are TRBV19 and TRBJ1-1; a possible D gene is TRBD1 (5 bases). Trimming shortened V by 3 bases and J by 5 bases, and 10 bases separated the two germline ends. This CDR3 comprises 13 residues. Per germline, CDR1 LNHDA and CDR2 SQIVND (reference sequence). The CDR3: CASSIAGQTEAFF. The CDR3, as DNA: TGTGCCAGTAGTATTGCGGGGCAAACTGAAGCTTTCTTT.

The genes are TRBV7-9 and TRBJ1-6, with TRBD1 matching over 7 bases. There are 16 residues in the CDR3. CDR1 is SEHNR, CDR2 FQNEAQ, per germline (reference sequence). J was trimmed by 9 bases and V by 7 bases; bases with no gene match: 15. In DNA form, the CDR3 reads TGTGCCAGCATTTCCCCCACGGACAGGTCTACTTCACCCCTCCACTTT. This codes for CASISPTDRSTSPLHF.

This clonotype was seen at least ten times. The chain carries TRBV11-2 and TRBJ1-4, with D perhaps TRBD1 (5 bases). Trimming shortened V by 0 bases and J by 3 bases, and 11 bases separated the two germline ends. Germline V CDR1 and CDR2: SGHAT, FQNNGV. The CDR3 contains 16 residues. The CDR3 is CASSLEPDTSNEKLFF. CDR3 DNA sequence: TGTGCCAGCAGCTTAGAGCCGGACACATCTAATGAAAAACTGTTTTTT.

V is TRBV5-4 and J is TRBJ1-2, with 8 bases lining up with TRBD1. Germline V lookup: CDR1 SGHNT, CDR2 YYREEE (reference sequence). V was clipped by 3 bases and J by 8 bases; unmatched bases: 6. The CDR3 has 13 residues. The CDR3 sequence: CASSSEQGDGYTF. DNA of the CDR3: TGTGCCAGCAGCTCCGAACAGGGGGACGGCTACACCTTC.

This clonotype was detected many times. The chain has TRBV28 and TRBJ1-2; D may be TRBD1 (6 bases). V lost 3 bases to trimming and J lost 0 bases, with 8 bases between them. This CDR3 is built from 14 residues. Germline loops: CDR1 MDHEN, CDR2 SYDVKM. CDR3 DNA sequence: TGTGCCAGCAGTTTGTACAGGGCTAACTATGGCTACACCTTC. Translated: CASSLYRANYGYTF.

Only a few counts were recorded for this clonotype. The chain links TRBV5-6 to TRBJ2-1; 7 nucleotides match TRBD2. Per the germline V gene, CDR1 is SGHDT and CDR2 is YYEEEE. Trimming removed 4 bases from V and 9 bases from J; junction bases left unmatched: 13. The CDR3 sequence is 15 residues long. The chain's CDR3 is CASSLGGGSWGEQFF. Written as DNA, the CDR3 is TGTGCCAGCAGCCTGGGGGGGGGAAGCTGGGGTGAGCAGTTCTTC.

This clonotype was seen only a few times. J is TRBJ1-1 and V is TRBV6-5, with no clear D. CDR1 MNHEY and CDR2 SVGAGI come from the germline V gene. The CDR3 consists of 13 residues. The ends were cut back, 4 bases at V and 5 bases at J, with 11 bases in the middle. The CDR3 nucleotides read TGTGCCAGCAGTTTGTCCCCCTTGACTGAAGCTTTCTTT. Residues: CASSLSPLTEAFF.

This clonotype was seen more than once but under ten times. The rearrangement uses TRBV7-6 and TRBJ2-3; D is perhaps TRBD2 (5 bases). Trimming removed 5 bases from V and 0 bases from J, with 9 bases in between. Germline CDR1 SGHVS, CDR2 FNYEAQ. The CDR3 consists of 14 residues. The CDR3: CASSPPGSTDTQYF. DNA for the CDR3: TGTGCCAGCAGCCCACCGGGGAGCACAGATACGCAGTATTTT.